This record covers a single T cell receptor (beta chain). There is no known antigen for this receptor. No base-level quality is on record; no much larger clone is a single base apart. The sample originates from a study of memory CD4+ T cells and cytomegalovirus serostatus (dated by TCRdb to between 2018 and 2020). Regarding the study in general: The cohort comprised 33 healthy Belgian adults, 9 CMV seropositive and 24 CMV seronegative. CD4+ memory TCRbeta repertoires of a Belgian cohort with known cytomegalovirus serostatus were sequenced in order to replicate a published TCR-based CMV serostatus classifier. Results and caveats for the whole study, not just this receptor: CMV serostatus prediction reached a median bootstrapped AUC of nearly 0.96 with the original framework and 0.91 with a US-trained random forest. The original-framework classifier achieved a median bootstrapped AUC of 0.95 with a 95% CI of 0.76-1.00 on the Belgian cohort. Only CD4+CD45RO+ memory cells were sequenced, unlike the original study, which covered naive and memory CD4+ and CD8+ populations. The results were read as suggesting that the CMV-associated TCR signature is, for the most part, present in the CD4+ memory repertoire. Among the 150 or so previously reported CMV-associated TCRbeta sequences, some 62 showed up in the CD4+ memory repertoires, with each one found in between one and five individuals.

Genomic DNA was extracted from sorted cells with the Quick-DNA Microprep Kit. TCRbeta DNA was amplified with the immunoSEQ hsTCRbeta kit following the manufacturer's protocol. TCRbeta libraries were sequenced on an Illumina MiSeq instrument. In the original analysis: Once out-of-frame sequences had been removed, approximately 2,000,000 distinct TCRbeta sequences were left, which works out to an average of approximately 63,000 per individual. Each individual was scored using the number of approximately 160 previously reported CMV-associated TCRbeta sequences that the individual carried and the total number of productive distinct TCRbeta sequences. A beta-binomial model was reimplemented in Python, and random forests from scikit-learn, run with default parameters, were trained on data from the US cohort. Classifier performance on the Belgian cohort was reported as the median AUC with percentile confidence intervals calculated over 10,000 bootstrap iterations. This immuneACCESS table, as held by TCRdb, lists in-frame sequences with V and J called but not all clones. Of the missing ones, under half trace to an unresolved V gene in checked studies; the others have no known cause. V, J and clone size derive from that table, while D and trimming were established from the DNA sequence. Recorded for this sample are about 64,000 clones; 60% to 80% of them occurred a single time. Jointly, the top ten make up 0.75% to 0.9% of the sample.

Relative to germline, V is 0 bases shorter and J is 2 bases shorter, with 15 bases between their ends. Including the terminal cysteine and phenylalanine, the CDR3 comprises 17 residues. The read is trimmed to its CDR3 DNA, 51 bases read in frame from base 1. The germline V gene specifies SNHLY as CDR1 and FYNNEI as CDR2. A FACSAria II was used to sort memory CD4+ T cells, defined as single viable CD3+CD4+CD8-CD45RO+ cells. To determine CMV serostatus, a Roche Elecsys assay was used that detects serum IgG against CMV pp150, pp28, p38 and p52. Following thawing, total CD4+ T cells were enriched through positive selection using CD4 magnetic microbeads. The samples came from a separate study whose specific focus was interrogating the CD4+ T cell memory repertoire. Following standard operating procedures, peripheral blood mononuclear cells were isolated and cryopreserved, while serum was kept at -80 degrees C. Staining used CD3-PerCP (BW264/56), CD4-APC (RPA-T4), CD45RO-PE (UCHT1) and CD8-Pacific Orange (3B5) antibodies, with Sytox blue excluding non-viable cells.

Sequencing was performed on memory CD4+ T cells from blood. The V and J segments used are TRBV2 and TRBJ2-3; the D segment could be TRBD2, given 5 matching bases. This clonotype was obtained from an adult in good health and CMV-seronegative. The CDR3 protein is CASSEAGLHVPTDTQYF. The nucleotide sequence is TGTGCCAGCAGTGAAGCTGGACTCCATGTGCCCACAGATACGCAGTATTTT.